A selection of T cell receptor beta chains follows, all from one sample in a study of cytomegalovirus exposure and HLA in healthy donors. Sequencing was performed with immunoSEQ multiplex PCR; in TCRdb, only in-frame clones are kept and a portion is missing. The table has around 50,000 clones, under 75% seen once. Sequencing used PBMCs. The receptors were gathered from a man in his thirties or forties in good health and CMV-seronegative. Both conserved end residues are part of each CDR3. A D gene is named only where the DNA matches it firmly. Size is stated for part of the rows, as once, few or many counts, or as a class when the clone is expanded.

clone_size: NA
d_call: TRBD1
j_call: TRBJ2-7
v_call: TRBV5-1
cdr3_aa: CASSFVGQGRGEQYF
cdr3_nt: TGCGCCAGCAGCTTTGTGGGACAGGGTCGGGGCGAGCAGTACTTC

clone_size: once
d_call: TRBD2
j_call: TRBJ2-2
v_call: TRBV7-6
cdr3_aa: CASSLVAGAENTGELFF
cdr3_nt: TGTGCCAGCAGCTTAGTGGCGGGAGCAGAGAACACCGGGGAGCTGTTTTTT

clone_size: few
d_call: NA
j_call: TRBJ2-2
v_call: TRBV15
cdr3_aa: CATSPWTAGPTGELFF
cdr3_nt: TGTGCCACCAGCCCCTGGACCGCGGGACCGACCGGGGAGCTGTTTTTT

clone_size: NA
d_call: NA
j_call: TRBJ1-1
v_call: TRBV30
cdr3_aa: CAFKHSGGIVTEAFF
cdr3_nt: TGTGCCTTTAAACACTCTGGGGGGATAGTCACTGAAGCTTTCTTT

clone_size: NA
d_call: TRBD2
j_call: TRBJ2-7
v_call: TRBV10-3
cdr3_aa: CAIMGASGSYEQYF
cdr3_nt: TGTGCCATCATGGGTGCTAGCGGGAGTTACGAGCAGTACTTC

clone_size: NA
d_call: NA
j_call: TRBJ1-5
v_call: TRBV4-1
cdr3_aa: CASSQEAAGVGQPQHF
cdr3_nt: TGCGCCAGCAGCCAAGAGGCGGCAGGGGTAGGACAGCCCCAGCATTTT

clone_size: few
d_call: NA
j_call: TRBJ2-1
v_call: TRBV19
cdr3_aa: CASSTLQEPNEQFF
cdr3_nt: TGTGCCAGTAGTACTCTACAGGAGCCAAATGAGCAGTTCTTC

clone_size: NA
d_call: NA
j_call: TRBJ2-7
v_call: TRBV7-8
cdr3_aa: CASSLRGLSDYEQYF
cdr3_nt: TGTGCCAGCAGCTTAAGGGGCCTGTCGGATTACGAGCAGTACTTC

clone_size: NA
d_call: NA
j_call: TRBJ1-1
v_call: TRBV30
cdr3_aa: CAWSHKNTEAFF
cdr3_nt: TGTGCCTGGAGTCACAAAAACACTGAAGCTTTCTTT

clone_size: NA
d_call: NA
j_call: TRBJ2-7
v_call: TRBV5-1
cdr3_aa: CASSGGTGAYEQYF
cdr3_nt: TGCGCCAGCAGCGGCGGGACTGGAGCCTACGAGCAGTACTTC

clone_size: few
d_call: TRBD1
j_call: TRBJ2-7
v_call: TRBV7-9
cdr3_aa: CASSYPGQGSAEQYF
cdr3_nt: TGTGCCAGCAGTTATCCGGGACAGGGATCTGCCGAGCAGTACTTC

clone_size: NA
d_call: NA
j_call: TRBJ1-5
v_call: TRBV6-6
cdr3_aa: CASSYRGENQPQHF
cdr3_nt: TGTGCCAGCAGTTACCGGGGGGAAAATCAGCCCCAGCATTTT

clone_size: NA
d_call: NA
j_call: TRBJ2-1
v_call: TRBV5-1
cdr3_aa: CASRGRDTRLIYNEQFF
cdr3_nt: TGCGCCAGCAGGGGCCGGGACACCAGGCTTATTTACAATGAGCAGTTCTTC

clone_size: NA
d_call: TRBD2
j_call: TRBJ2-7
v_call: TRBV7-9
cdr3_aa: CASSPGGGSEQYF
cdr3_nt: TGTGCCAGCAGCCCCGGGGGGGGTTCCGAGCAGTACTTC

clone_size: few
d_call: TRBD1
j_call: TRBJ1-1
v_call: TRBV27
cdr3_aa: CASSWVQGGTEAFF
cdr3_nt: TGTGCCAGCAGTTGGGTCCAGGGGGGCACTGAAGCTTTCTTT

clone_size: NA
d_call: NA
j_call: TRBJ2-1
v_call: TRBV6-4
cdr3_aa: CASSHGNYNEQFF
cdr3_nt: TGTGCCAGCAGTCACGGGAATTACAATGAGCAGTTCTTC

clone_size: NA
d_call: NA
j_call: TRBJ1-4
v_call: TRBV2
cdr3_aa: CASRQDLVFEKLFF
cdr3_nt: TGTGCCAGCAGACAGGATCTGGTATTTGAAAAACTGTTTTTT

clone_size: NA
d_call: NA
j_call: TRBJ2-2
v_call: TRBV5-1
cdr3_aa: CASSFGGTFTGELFF
cdr3_nt: TGCGCCAGCAGCTTCGGAGGGACTTTCACCGGGGAGCTGTTTTTT

clone_size: NA
d_call: NA
j_call: TRBJ2-7
v_call: TRBV29-1
cdr3_aa: CSVEPADSLVKYF
cdr3_nt: TGCAGCGTTGAACCCGCCGACTCCCTCGTGAAGTACTTC

clone_size: few
d_call: TRBD1
j_call: TRBJ2-6
v_call: TRBV5-1
cdr3_aa: CASTWTGSSGANVLTF
cdr3_nt: TGCGCCAGCACCTGGACAGGCAGCTCTGGGGCCAACGTCCTGACTTTC

clone_size: NA
d_call: NA
j_call: TRBJ2-7
v_call: TRBV7-8
cdr3_aa: CASSQRGGVGSYEQYF
cdr3_nt: TGTGCCAGCAGCCAGAGGGGGGGGGTGGGCTCCTACGAGCAGTACTTC

clone_size: NA
d_call: NA
j_call: TRBJ2-5
v_call: TRBV19
cdr3_aa: CASSIAGEGTQYF
cdr3_nt: TGTGCCAGTAGTATAGCTGGTGAGGGGACCCAGTACTTC

clone_size: NA
d_call: NA
j_call: TRBJ2-3
v_call: TRBV27
cdr3_aa: CASRSFQTSTDTQYF
cdr3_nt: TGTGCCAGCAGATCATTCCAGACTAGCACAGATACGCAGTATTTT

clone_size: once
d_call: TRBD1
j_call: TRBJ2-5
v_call: TRBV7-7
cdr3_aa: CASSLGQGVRETQYF
cdr3_nt: TGTGCCAGCAGCTTAGGGCAGGGGGTCCGGGAGACCCAGTACTTC

clone_size: NA
d_call: TRBD1
j_call: TRBJ2-2
v_call: TRBV6-5
cdr3_aa: CASSRGQGGTGELFF
cdr3_nt: TGTGCCAGCAGTAGGGGACAGGGCGGCACCGGGGAGCTGTTTTTT

clone_size: NA
d_call: TRBD2
j_call: TRBJ2-2
v_call: TRBV11-2
cdr3_aa: CASRGRDTGELFF
cdr3_nt: TGTGCCAGCAGGGGGAGGGACACCGGGGAGCTGTTTTTT

clone_size: NA
d_call: NA
j_call: TRBJ1-1
v_call: TRBV30
cdr3_aa: CAWSRGMNTEAFF
cdr3_nt: TGTGCCTGGTCAAGGGGCATGAACACTGAAGCTTTCTTT

clone_size: NA
d_call: NA
j_call: TRBJ2-7
v_call: TRBV7-9
cdr3_aa: CASSLSAEQYF
cdr3_nt: TGTGCCAGCAGCTTATCCGCGGAGCAGTACTTC

clone_size: few
d_call: TRBD2
j_call: TRBJ2-1
v_call: TRBV10-3
cdr3_aa: CAIRASGISYNEQFF
cdr3_nt: TGTGCCATCAGAGCTAGCGGGATCTCCTACAATGAGCAGTTCTTC

clone_size: NA
d_call: NA
j_call: TRBJ2-7
v_call: TRBV28
cdr3_aa: CASSQTYEQYF
cdr3_nt: TGTGCCAGCAGTCAGACCTACGAGCAGTACTTC

clone_size: NA
d_call: NA
j_call: TRBJ2-7
v_call: TRBV21-1
cdr3_aa: CASSKVGGLAASYEQYF
cdr3_nt: TGTGCCAGCAGCAAAGTGGGGGGACTAGCGGCCTCCTACGAGCAGTACTTC

clone_size: NA
d_call: TRBD2
j_call: TRBJ2-5
v_call: TRBV5-1
cdr3_aa: CASAIYPLAGEETQYF
cdr3_nt: TGCGCCAGCGCAATTTATCCCCTAGCGGGAGAAGAGACCCAGTACTTC

clone_size: NA
d_call: NA
j_call: TRBJ1-5
v_call: TRBV29-1
cdr3_aa: CSVQRGRGQPQHF
cdr3_nt: TGCAGCGTTCAGCGGGGTCGGGGTCAGCCCCAGCATTTT

clone_size: NA
d_call: NA
j_call: TRBJ2-7
v_call: TRBV11-2
cdr3_aa: CASSSPRFSPYEQYF
cdr3_nt: TGTGCCAGCAGCTCACCTCGTTTTAGTCCCTACGAGCAGTACTTC

clone_size: NA
d_call: TRBD2
j_call: TRBJ2-2
v_call: TRBV30
cdr3_aa: CAWMGIPTSGKSNTGELFF
cdr3_nt: TGTGCCTGGATGGGGATCCCGACTAGCGGGAAGTCTAACACCGGGGAGCTGTTTTTT

clone_size: NA
d_call: TRBD1
j_call: TRBJ1-2
v_call: TRBV11-1
cdr3_aa: CASSPTGVNYGYTF
cdr3_nt: TGTGCCAGCAGCCCCACAGGGGTTAACTATGGCTACACCTTC

clone_size: NA
d_call: NA
j_call: TRBJ2-3
v_call: TRBV5-4
cdr3_aa: CASSSSRSSTDTQYF
cdr3_nt: TGTGCCAGCAGCTCTAGCCGGTCTAGCACAGATACGCAGTATTTT

clone_size: NA
d_call: NA
j_call: TRBJ2-1
v_call: TRBV7-8
cdr3_aa: CASTFGTPREQFF
cdr3_nt: TGTGCCAGCACCTTTGGGACTCCAAGGGAGCAGTTCTTC

clone_size: NA
d_call: NA
j_call: TRBJ1-1
v_call: TRBV6-5
cdr3_aa: CASKQGGRNTEAFF
cdr3_nt: TGTGCCAGCAAACAGGGTGGACGGAACACTGAAGCTTTCTTT

clone_size: NA
d_call: NA
j_call: TRBJ1-4
v_call: TRBV6-5
cdr3_aa: CASSYDLGANLKLFF
cdr3_nt: TGTGCCAGCAGTTACGACTTGGGGGCGAACCTGAAACTGTTTTTT

clone_size: NA
d_call: TRBD1
j_call: TRBJ1-5
v_call: TRBV7-2
cdr3_aa: CASSNTGALQPQHF
cdr3_nt: TGTGCCAGCAGTAATACAGGGGCTCTACAGCCCCAGCATTTT

clone_size: NA
d_call: TRBD2
j_call: TRBJ2-3
v_call: TRBV7-9
cdr3_aa: CASSSSGKGTDTQYF
cdr3_nt: TGTGCCAGCAGCTCCAGCGGGAAAGGCACAGATACGCAGTATTTT

clone_size: few
d_call: NA
j_call: TRBJ2-5
v_call: TRBV5-6
cdr3_aa: CASSLWGSPNRETQYF
cdr3_nt: TGTGCCAGCAGCCTCTGGGGATCGCCAAACAGGGAGACCCAGTACTTC

clone_size: NA
d_call: TRBD1
j_call: TRBJ1-2
v_call: TRBV27
cdr3_aa: CASSLDRGSTYGYTF
cdr3_nt: TGTGCCAGCAGTCTGGACAGGGGCTCAACCTATGGCTACACCTTC

clone_size: NA
d_call: TRBD2
j_call: TRBJ2-7
v_call: TRBV6-6
cdr3_aa: CASSSPTRDYLGEQYF
cdr3_nt: TGTGCCAGCAGTTCCCCGACCCGGGACTACCTCGGCGAGCAGTACTTC

clone_size: NA
d_call: NA
j_call: TRBJ2-7
v_call: TRBV19
cdr3_aa: CASSWSITYEQYF
cdr3_nt: TGTGCCAGTAGTTGGTCTATCACCTACGAGCAGTACTTC

clone_size: NA
d_call: NA
j_call: TRBJ1-2
v_call: TRBV6-1
cdr3_aa: CASSDYRNYGYTF
cdr3_nt: TGTGCCAGCAGTGATTATAGAAACTATGGCTACACCTTC

clone_size: NA
d_call: NA
j_call: TRBJ2-7
v_call: TRBV7-6
cdr3_aa: CASSLVLGYEQYF
cdr3_nt: TGTGCCAGCAGCTTAGTACTCGGCTACGAGCAGTACTTC

clone_size: NA
d_call: NA
j_call: TRBJ2-4
v_call: TRBV7-4
cdr3_aa: CASSLTTIAKNIQYF
cdr3_nt: TGTGCCAGCAGCTTAACGACTATAGCCAAAAACATTCAGTACTTC

clone_size: once
d_call: NA
j_call: TRBJ2-1
v_call: TRBV2
cdr3_aa: CASIGLAYNEQFF
cdr3_nt: TGTGCCAGCATCGGCCTAGCGTACAATGAGCAGTTCTTC

clone_size: NA
d_call: TRBD2
j_call: TRBJ2-3
v_call: TRBV18
cdr3_aa: CASSATSGTIDTQYF
cdr3_nt: TGTGCCAGCTCAGCTACTAGCGGGACAATAGATACGCAGTATTTT

clone_size: NA
d_call: TRBD2
j_call: TRBJ2-5
v_call: TRBV30
cdr3_aa: CAWSLAGGLETQYF
cdr3_nt: TGTGCCTGGAGTCTAGCGGGAGGCTTGGAGACCCAGTACTTC

clone_size: NA
d_call: NA
j_call: TRBJ2-7
v_call: TRBV10-3
cdr3_aa: CAISGGQIYEQYF
cdr3_nt: TGTGCCATCAGTGGAGGACAGATCTACGAGCAGTACTTC

clone_size: NA
d_call: TRBD2
j_call: TRBJ2-2
v_call: TRBV27
cdr3_aa: CASSLEGLAGGEGELFF
cdr3_nt: TGTGCCAGCAGTTTGGAGGGACTAGCGGGAGGTGAAGGGGAGCTGTTTTTT

clone_size: NA
d_call: TRBD2
j_call: TRBJ2-4
v_call: TRBV29-1
cdr3_aa: CSGTSGMGKNIQYF
cdr3_nt: TGCAGCGGTACTAGCGGGATGGGCAAAAACATTCAGTACTTC

clone_size: NA
d_call: TRBD2
j_call: TRBJ2-5
v_call: TRBV7-8
cdr3_aa: CASSLGLAGRTQYF
cdr3_nt: TGTGCCAGCAGCTTGGGACTAGCGGGGAGGACCCAGTACTTC

clone_size: NA
d_call: NA
j_call: TRBJ1-4
v_call: TRBV27
cdr3_aa: CASSPRQGSFEKLFF
cdr3_nt: TGTGCCAGCAGTCCCCGTCAGGGTTCTTTTGAAAAACTGTTTTTT

clone_size: NA
d_call: TRBD2
j_call: TRBJ2-7
v_call: TRBV25-1
cdr3_aa: CASSESSPGLAGHEQYF
cdr3_nt: TGTGCCAGCAGTGAATCTAGTCCCGGACTAGCGGGACACGAGCAGTACTTC

clone_size: few
d_call: TRBD1
j_call: TRBJ1-3
v_call: TRBV5-4
cdr3_aa: CASSEFNRGSGNTIYF
cdr3_nt: TGTGCCAGCAGCGAGTTTAACAGGGGCTCTGGAAACACCATATATTTT

clone_size: few
d_call: NA
j_call: TRBJ1-1
v_call: TRBV4-2
cdr3_aa: CASSQEVRTEAFF
cdr3_nt: TGTGCCAGCAGCCAAGAAGTTAGAACTGAAGCTTTCTTT